Presented here are 27 T cell receptor beta chains from one specimen sequenced in a study of Graves' ophthalmopathy and Graves' hyperthyroidism. Using RNA transcripts, the TCR beta CDR3 regions were amplified. Amplification began with first-round RT-PCR using HTBI primers, then second-round multiplex PCR was performed. TCRdb reanalysed the multiplex PCR reads using MiXCR and keeps one entry per CDR3 protein. The table shows over a million distinct CDR3 sequences, with less than 45% occurring only once. The sample taken for sequencing was peripheral blood or thyroid tissue (not recorded which). Every receptor here comes from an adult man with Graves' hyperthyroidism.

V usage is TRBV11-2 and J usage is TRBJ1-1; 9 bases align to TRBD1. The CDR3 loop spans 15 amino acids. Germline CDR1 is SGHAT and CDR2 is FQNNGV. Losses at the gene ends were 5 bases for V and 4 bases for J; bases not matched to a gene: 8. In nucleotides, the CDR3 is TGTGCCAGCAGCACGCCGGGACAGGGTGTCACTGAAGCTTTCTTT. This sequence encodes CASSTPGQGVTEAFF.

Comments on this clonotype: This clone may be a read error of a much larger clone one base away. The V and J genes are TRBV7-2 and TRBJ2-5, with D possibly TRBD1 on 5 matching bases. Trimming left V 2 bases short and J 5 bases short, with 12 bases between. CDR1 SGHTA and CDR2 FQGNSA come from the germline V gene. There are 14 residues in the CDR3. The CDR3 DNA is TGTGCCAGCAGCTTAAAGGCAGGGATGGAGACCCAGTACTTC. This sequence encodes CASSLKAGMETQYF.

This chain links TRBV12-5 with TRBJ2-7; D is possibly TRBD1 (6 bases). V dropped 7 bases and J dropped 0 bases, with 16 bases sitting between them. The CDR3 length is 15 residues. The germline V gene encodes CDR1 LGHNT and CDR2 FRNRAP. CDR3 nucleotides: TGTGCTAGTGCCCGGACAGCCGACGGCTCCTACGAGCAGTACTTC. Protein: CASARTADGSYEQYF.

J is TRBJ1-2 and V is TRBV7-2, with D tentatively TRBD1 (5 bases). Germline V gives CDR1 SGHTA, CDR2 FQGNSA. This CDR3 spans 13 amino acids. The V end was cut by 5 bases, the J end by 2 bases, with 9 bases between. The CDR3, as DNA: TGTGCCAGCAGCCACGGGGGAAACTATGGCTACACCTTC. Translated: CASSHGGNYGYTF.

V gene TRBV5-6 combines with J gene TRBJ2-2; TRBD2 aligns across 7 bases. V trimming: 0 bases; J trimming: 6 bases; junction bases outside the gene matches: 23. Germline V lookup: CDR1 SGHDT, CDR2 YYEEEE. The CDR3 sequence is 21 residues long. The CDR3 protein is CASSLAVFGTSGREWPGELFF. The CDR3 bases are TGTGCCAGCAGCTTGGCGGTGTTTGGGACTTCAGGGCGGGAGTGGCCCGGGGAGCTGTTTTTT.

This clonotype has ten or more counts. The V and J genes are TRBV29-1 and TRBJ2-7; no definite D call. This CDR3 is 14 amino acids long. Germline CDR1 reads SQVTM; CDR2 reads ANQGSEA. Trimming took off 3 bases at V and 2 bases at J, with 14 bases between the two ends. The CDR3 nucleotides are TGCAGCGTTGAGGGTCCCCGACCCCCCTACGAGCAGTACTTC. Its protein is CSVEGPRPPYEQYF.

The chain carries TRBV12-3 or TRBV12-4 and TRBJ2-5, with D hard to call. The CDR3 contains 16 residues. V lost 5 bases to trimming and J lost 9 bases, with 25 bases between them. CDR3 nucleotides: TGTGCCAGCAGTCTATCAAGTCCACATAGCAATCAGCCCCAGTACTTC. Protein: CASSLSSPHSNQPQYF.

This clonotype was counted only a few times. V is TRBV6-6 and J is TRBJ2-7; TRBD1 agrees at 9 bases. Germline V gene lookup returns CDR1 MNHNY and CDR2 SVGAGI (reference sequence). The junction had 3 bases not matched to a gene; V was cut back by 7 bases and J by 5 bases. This CDR3 comprises 12 residues. DNA of the CDR3: TGTGCCAGCAAGAGGACAGGGGACGAGCAGTACTTC. Translated, it gives CASKRTGDEQYF.

The genes are TRBV7-8 and TRBJ1-5; D call uncertain. Per the germline V gene, CDR1 is SGHVS and CDR2 is FQNEAQ. CDR3 length: 17 amino acids. With 5 bases removed from V and 4 bases from J, the gap between germline ends came to 21 bases. The CDR3, as DNA: TGTGCCAGCAGCCCGGACGACATCTCACTACCGAATCAGCCCCAGCATTTT. This sequence encodes CASSPDDISLPNQPQHF.

The chain employs TRBV9 and TRBJ1-1, with D perhaps TRBD1 (6 bases). Trimming left V 4 bases short and J 1 base short, with 17 bases between. This CDR3 spans 16 amino acids. Germline lookup yields CDR1 SGDLS and CDR2 YYNGEE. For the CDR3, the DNA is TGTGCCAGCAGCCAAGACGTGGGGGCATCGAACACTGAAGCTTTCTTT. Its translation is CASSQDVGASNTEAFF.

Remarks on this clonotype: Relative to the germline gene, one junction end is altered; a read error may explain this. J is TRBJ1-4 and V is TRBV10-3, with 9 bases aligning to TRBD1. CDR3 length equals 13 residues. The V gene's germline CDR1 is ENHRY and CDR2 SYGVKD. CDR3 sequence: CAISESDRGRLVF. CDR3 bases: TGTGCCATCAGTGAGTCGGACAGGGGACGACTTGTTTTT.

With respect to this clonotype: A much larger clone is a single base away; this may be a read error. Likely a read error: the CDR3 ends without its conserved phenylalanine or tryptophan. The limits of the CDR3 on the DNA are not certain, so only TCRdb's listed CDR3 is given. The chain has TRBV7-2 and TRBJ2-5; TRBD1, the D gene given by the table, was not confirmed from the DNA. CDR1 SGHTA and CDR2 FQGNSA come from the germline V gene. The CDR3 contains 12 residues when both ends are counted. The CDR3 sequence is CASSLGTARKYL.

In this sample, this clonotype turned up a few times. V usage is TRBV29-1 and J usage is TRBJ1-2; a weak D match, TRBD1 (6 bases). There are 13 residues in the CDR3. Germline values: CDR1 SQVTM, CDR2 ANQGSEA. V dropped 5 bases and J dropped 7 bases, with 17 bases sitting between them. CDR3 residues: CSVREGGTFGYTF. CDR3 DNA: TGCAGCGTTCGAGAGGGGGGTACGTTTGGCTACACCTTC.

Regarding this clonotype: A much larger clone lies a single base off, so this may be a read error. The chain recombines TRBV10-3 with TRBJ2-5; D is possibly TRBD2 (6 bases). The CDR3 totals 13 residues. V shed 10 bases and J shed 3 bases, with 15 bases lying between them. Germline V lookup: CDR1 ENHRY, CDR2 SYGVKD. In nucleotides, the CDR3 is TGTGCCACAGCAGGGACTCGGGAAGAGACCCAGTACTTC. It yields the protein CATAGTREETQYF.

This clonotype was recorded a few times. The chain has TRBV7-9 and TRBJ2-7; tentatively, D is TRBD1 (5 bases). The length of the CDR3 is 14 residues. Germline CDR1 and CDR2: SEHNR and FQNEAQ (reference sequence). V was shortened by 1 base and J by 3 bases, with 10 bases between the two germline ends. CDR3 DNA sequence: TGTGCCAGCAGCTTAGGTGGGGCCATCTACGAGCAGTACTTC. Protein sequence: CASSLGGAIYEQYF.

There are many counts of this clonotype. The chain couples TRBV5-8 to TRBJ1-2, with 11 bases aligning to TRBD1. The V gene end was trimmed by 3 bases and the J gene end by 9 bases; junction bases not matched to a gene: 1. The CDR3 extends over 12 amino acids. CDR1 is SGHTS, CDR2 YDEGEE, per germline. The CDR3 spells CASSWTGGSYTF. As DNA, the CDR3 is TGTGCCAGCAGCTGGACAGGGGGCAGCTACACCTTC.

This clonotype was found many times. The chain is built from TRBV29-1 and TRBJ2-2; D might be TRBD2 (7 bases). V lost 5 bases and J lost 2, with 15 bases in between. Germline assignment: CDR1 SQVTM and CDR2 ANQGSEA. The CDR3 extends over 15 amino acids. The CDR3 nucleotides read TGCAGCGTTTACAGGGAGGGGATTAACACCGGGGAGCTGTTTTTT. Its translation: CSVYREGINTGELFF.

This clonotype has only a few counts. The chain couples TRBV12-3 or TRBV12-4 to TRBJ1-5, with 7 bases lining up with TRBD1. With 6 bases clipped from V and 6 bases from J, the junction kept 14 bases outside the gene matches. The CDR3 contains 16 residues. CDR3 residues: CASSLHVGQMGQPQHF. CDR3 nucleotides: TGTGCCAGCAGCCTTCATGTGGGACAGATGGGTCAGCCCCAGCATTTT.

V gene TRBV5-4 combines with J gene TRBJ2-7, with D tentatively TRBD2 (6 bases). The DNA end is more similar to TRBJ2-1, so the J call may be wrong. CDR1 and CDR2 from the germline V gene are SGHNT and YYREEE (reference sequence). This CDR3 contains 15 residues. CDR3 coding DNA: TGTGCCAGCAGCCCGCCCGGGGACTCTGGTCGCGAGCAGTTCTTC. The encoded protein is CASSPPGDSGREQFF.

This clonotype was observed at least ten times. The chain joins TRBV19 to TRBJ1-5; D is unclear. Trimming took 9 bases from V and 0 from J, leaving 12 bases between them. This CDR3 is 14 amino acids long. Germline CDR1 is LNHDA and CDR2 is SQIVND (reference sequence). CDR3 loop: CASQLDGSNQPQHF. The CDR3 nucleotides are TGTGCCAGCCAGTTGGATGGTAGCAATCAGCCCCAGCATTTT. Full variable domain (missing parts from reference TRBV19 and TRBJ1-5): DGGITQSPKYLFRKEGQNVTLSCEQNLNHDAMYWYRQDPGQGLRLIYYSQIVNDFQKGDIAEGYSVSREKKESFPLTVTSAQKNPTAFYLCASQLDGSNQPQHFGDGTRLSIL.

In this sample, this clonotype turned up a few times. The chain combines TRBV25-1 with TRBJ1-6, with a possible D match to TRBD1 (5 bases). This CDR3 contains 16 residues. The V end lost 5 bases, the J end lost 0 bases, and 11 bases lay between the germline ends. In germline, CDR1 is MGHDK, CDR2 SYGVNS. This CDR3 is CASSLPTASYNSPLHF. The DNA for the CDR3 is TGTGCCAGCAGTTTACCGACAGCCTCCTATAATTCACCCCTCCACTTT.

This clonotype has at least ten counts. The rearrangement uses TRBV9 and TRBJ2-5; TRBD1 might be the D (6 bases). The CDR3 extends over 15 amino acids. Trimming shortened V by 0 bases and J by 4 bases, and 13 bases separated the two germline ends. Germline loops: CDR1 SGDLS, CDR2 YYNGEE. Written as DNA, the CDR3 is TGTGCCAGCAGCGTAGGATCAGGGGTCCTAGAGACCCAGTACTTC. Translated, it gives CASSVGSGVLETQYF.

This clonotype appeared many times. The V call is TRBV29-1, the J call TRBJ2-7, with a weak D call TRBD2 (6 bases). The germline V gene encodes CDR1 SQVTM and CDR2 ANQGSEA. CDR3 length: 13 residues. With 3 bases removed from V and 5 bases from J, the gap between germline ends came to 14 bases. CDR3 in DNA: TGCAGCGTTGAGGGGACGGAGGGCGACGAGCAGTACTTC. Translation gives CSVEGTEGDEQYF.

This clonotype has at least ten counts. The V and J genes are TRBV15 and TRBJ2-2; D is ambiguous. This CDR3 has 12 amino acids. CDR1 LNHNV and CDR2 YYDKDF come from the germline V gene (reference sequence). Deletions cut 8 bases from V and 5 bases from J, with 9 bases between. The CDR3 DNA reads as TGTGCCACCCGGGCCCATACCGGGGAGCTGTTTTTT. Translating gives CATRAHTGELFF.

This clonotype came up a few times. This chain links TRBV27 with TRBJ1-1; 7 bases line up with TRBD1. CDR1 and CDR2 (germline): MNHEY, SMNVEV (reference sequence). CDR3 length: 17 residues. V was clipped by 6 bases and J by 1 base; unmatched bases: 14. The CDR3 sequence: CASSISWDRLRNTEAFF. CDR3 nucleotides: TGTGCCAGCAGCATATCCTGGGACAGATTGAGGAACACTGAAGCTTTCTTT.

This sequence joins TRBV14 and TRBJ2-5; 8 bases map to TRBD2. This CDR3 contains 17 residues. V shed 4 bases, J shed 2 bases, and the junction held 12 bases outside the gene matches. Germline lookup yields CDR1 SGHDN and CDR2 FVKESK. Written as DNA, the CDR3 is TGTGCCAGCAGCCCGACAAGAAGCGGGGGAACACAAGAGACCCAGTACTTC. It is translated as CASSPTRSGGTQETQYF.

This clonotype was counted at least ten times. This chain joins TRBV4-1 and TRBJ1-1, with a tentative D call TRBD1 (6 bases). CDR1 is MGHRA, CDR2 YSYEKL, per germline. V was clipped by 6 bases and J by 1 base, with 15 bases between them. CDR3 size: 15 residues. The CDR3 coding sequence is TGCGCCAGCAGTCAGTGGGGGGGCGCGAACACTGAAGCTTTCTTT. Translation: CASSQWGGANTEAFF.